This paragraph covers one T cell receptor beta chain sequence. The data belong to a study of circulating and synovial CD4+ cells in juvenile arthritis. Samples derive from patients with active juvenile idiopathic arthritis. The V and J ends lost 5 bases and 13 bases respectively, with 14 bases between them. The CDR3 runs 12 residues. Germline CDR1 is SGHAT and CDR2 is FQNNGV. Here immunoSEQ multiplex PCR was the method, and the copy in TCRdb shows in-frame clones only, minus some. Of 36,000 or so clones detected, approximately 94% appear once; the ten largest clones hold around 0.64%. The sample was CD4+ T cells from blood. The TCR originated in a human donor with juvenile idiopathic arthritis. This chain joins TRBV11-2 and TRBJ1-4; possibly TRBD1 for D (5 bases). The CDR3 here is CASSLLGGSLFF. In nucleotides, the CDR3 is TGTGCCAGCAGCCTTCTGGGGGGTTCACTGTTTTTT. The whole variable domain, remainder taken from reference TRBV11-2 and TRBJ1-4, is EAGVAQSPRYKIIEKRQSVAFWCNPISGHATLYWYQQILGQGPKLLIQFQNNGVVDDSQLPKDRFSAERLKGVDSTLKIQPAKLEDSAVYLCASSLLGGSLFFGSGTQLSVL.